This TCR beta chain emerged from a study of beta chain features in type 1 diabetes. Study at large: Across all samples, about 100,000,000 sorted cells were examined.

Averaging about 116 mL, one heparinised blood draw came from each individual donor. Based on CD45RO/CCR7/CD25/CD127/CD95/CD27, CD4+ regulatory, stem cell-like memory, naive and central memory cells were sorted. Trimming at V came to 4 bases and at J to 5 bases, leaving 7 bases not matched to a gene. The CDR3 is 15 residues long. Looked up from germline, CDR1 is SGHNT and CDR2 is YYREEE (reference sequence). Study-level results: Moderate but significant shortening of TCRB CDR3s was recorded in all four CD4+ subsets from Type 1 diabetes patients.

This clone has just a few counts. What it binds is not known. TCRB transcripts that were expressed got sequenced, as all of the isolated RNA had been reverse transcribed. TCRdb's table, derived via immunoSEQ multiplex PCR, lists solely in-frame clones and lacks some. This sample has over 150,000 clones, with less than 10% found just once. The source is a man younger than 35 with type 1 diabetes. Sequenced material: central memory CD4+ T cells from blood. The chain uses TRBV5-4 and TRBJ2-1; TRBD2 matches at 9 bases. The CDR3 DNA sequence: TGTGCCAGCAGCCGTGAGAGCGGGGGGAACAATGAGCAGTTCTTC. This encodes CASSRESGGNNEQFF.